The 17 T cell receptor beta chains below all came from one sample that was sequenced in a study of multiple sclerosis patients with progressive multifocal leukoencephalopathy. Produced via immunoSEQ multiplex PCR; TCRdb's table is partial and in-frame only. The sample records about 30,000 clones, nearly 90% being singletons. The time point: approximately 11 months of natalizumab therapy. This sample comprised PBMCs, obtained from a patient treated with natalizumab. The receptors here all came from a human donor with multiple sclerosis.

Here the CDR3 reads CATSSRQGLSPEAFF. The CDR3 DNA sequence: TGTGCCACCAGCAGCCGACAGGGGCTTAGCCCTGAAGCTTTCTTT. The chain carries TRBV15 and TRBJ1-1; 8 bases fit TRBD1. This CDR3 has 15 residues. The germline gives CDR1 LNHNV, CDR2 YYDKDF (reference sequence). Trimming cost V 3 bases and J 6 bases; bases outside gene matches: 9.

V gene TRBV27 combines with J gene TRBJ2-7; 8 bases fit TRBD1. Looked up from germline, CDR1 is MNHEY and CDR2 is SMNVEV (reference sequence). The CDR3 is 14 residues long. Losses at the gene ends were 1 base for V and 6 bases for J; bases not matched to a gene: 5. CDR3 sequence (DNA): TGTGCCAGCAGTTTATTCCAGGGGGCGAGCGAGCAGTACTTC. Its protein product is CASSLFQGASEQYF.

This clone was found once. The chain carries TRBV4-1 and TRBJ2-5; TRBD2 agrees at 10 bases. CDR3 size: 15 residues. CDR1 MGHRA and CDR2 YSYEKL come from the germline V gene. V lost 4 bases to trimming and J lost 2 bases; unmatched junction nucleotides: 4. The DNA of the CDR3 is TGCGCCAGCAGCCGAGGACTAGCGGAGCAAGAGACCCAGTACTTC. Translation gives CASSRGLAEQETQYF.

The CDR3: CSGLSGRDYGYTF. Here the CDR3 DNA reads TGCAGCGGCCTTAGTGGCAGGGACTATGGCTACACCTTC. The rearrangement joins TRBV29-1 to TRBJ1-2; D might be TRBD1 (5 bases). CDR1 is SQVTM, CDR2 ANQGSEA, per germline. CDR3 length: 13 residues. V gave up 7 bases and J gave up 3 bases, with 15 bases separating them.

The chain has TRBV7-9 and TRBJ2-5; D gene unclear. The J call may be faulty, since TRBJ2-7 better matches the DNA end. In germline, CDR1 is SEHNR, CDR2 FQNEAQ (reference sequence). The CDR3 is 14 residues long. CDR3 sequence: CASSASTRTYEQYF. The CDR3 DNA reads TGTGCCAGCAGCGCATCGACACGGACCTACGAGCAGTACTTC.

The chain has TRBV29-1 and TRBJ1-2; D is possibly TRBD1 (5 bases). Between the trimmed V and J ends, which lost 4 bases and 3 bases, there was a span of 15 bases. Germline CDR1 is SQVTM and CDR2 is ANQGSEA. This CDR3 has 14 residues. The CDR3 nucleotides read TGCAGCGTTGCGGGGGGGGAAGGTGACTATGGCTACACCTTC. Translating gives CSVAGGEGDYGYTF.

The rearrangement links TRBV19 to TRBJ1-1; a weak D match, TRBD1 (6 bases). V was clipped by 3 bases and J by 7 bases, with 15 bases between them. CDR3 length equals 14 residues. Germline assignment: CDR1 LNHDA and CDR2 SQIVND (reference sequence). CDR3 coding DNA: TGTGCCAGTAGTATGCCCCGGACAGCTTTTGAAGCTTTCTTT. Encoded protein: CASSMPRTAFEAFF.

The V call is TRBV4-3, the J call TRBJ2-7; 7 nucleotides match TRBD1. The CDR3 extends over 14 amino acids. Germline V gene sequence: CDR1 LGHNA, CDR2 YSLEER. With 0 bases clipped from V and 5 bases from J, the junction kept 4 bases outside the gene matches. Here the CDR3 reads CASSQENTGDEQYF. Written as DNA, the CDR3 is TGCGCCAGCAGCCAAGAAAACACAGGGGACGAGCAGTACTTC.

Comments on this clone: Mismatch with germline at one junction end may stem from a read error. V is TRBV5-1 and J is TRBJ2-5; weak D call: TRBD2 (5 bases). The germline CDR1 and CDR2 sequences are SGHRS and YFSETQ. The CDR3 spans 14 residues. The CDR3 nucleotides read TGCGCCAGCAGCTTCGCCGGGGAACAAGGGACCCAGTACTTC. This sequence encodes CASSFAGEQGTQYF.

The chain carries TRBV7-3 and TRBJ2-2, with D perhaps matching TRBD1 or TRBD2 (5 bases each). The CDR3 length is 16 residues. Germline V gene data show CDR1 as SGHTA and CDR2 as FQGTGA. V was clipped by 2 bases and J by 0 bases, with 10 bases between them. Written as DNA, the CDR3 is TGTGCCAGCAGCTTACTGGGACGGTCGAACACCGGGGAGCTGTTTTTT. The encoded protein is CASSLLGRSNTGELFF.

This clone was observed a single time. The V and J genes are TRBV5-1 and TRBJ2-2; 7 nucleotides agree with TRBD2. The J segment lost 0 bases and the V segment lost 2 bases, leaving 1 base of the junction unmatched. Germline loops: CDR1 SGHRS, CDR2 YFSETQ. The CDR3 sequence is 15 residues long. CDR3 sequence reads: CASSFREANTGELFF. CDR3 sequence (DNA): TGCGCCAGCAGCTTTCGGGAGGCGAACACCGGGGAGCTGTTTTTT.

The chain recombines TRBV9 with TRBJ1-3; D call uncertain. Germline CDR1 SGDLS, CDR2 YYNGEE. Trimming removed 0 bases at V and 0 bases at J, with 4 bases between. The CDR3 sequence is 14 residues long. The CDR3 DNA reads TGTGCCAGCAGCGTAGGGGTCTCTGGAAACACCATATATTTT. Translating gives CASSVGVSGNTIYF.

The chain has TRBV5-1 and TRBJ1-2, with 8 positions matching TRBD1. V was pared by 4 bases and J by 4 bases, with 12 bases of the junction left unmatched. The CDR3 is 16 residues long. Looked up from germline, CDR1 is SGHRS and CDR2 is YFSETQ. CDR3 protein: CASSTQGQGSSYGYTF. CDR3 bases: TGCGCCAGCAGCACCCAAGGACAGGGATCAAGCTATGGCTACACCTTC.

This clone has only one observation. The chain joins TRBV28 to TRBJ2-7, with TRBD1 identical over 9 bases. V trimming: 4 bases; J trimming: 6 bases; junction bases outside the gene matches: 7. The CDR3 is 14 residues long. CDR1 and CDR2 (germline): MDHEN, SYDVKM. CDR3 loop: CASSSRNRGLEQYF. The CDR3 DNA follows: TGTGCCAGCAGTTCACGAAACAGGGGGCTCGAGCAGTACTTC.

V is TRBV6-6 and J is TRBJ2-7; tentative D call: TRBD2 (5 bases). V lost 10 bases and J 4 bases, leaving 17 bases between the germline ends. This CDR3 is built from 13 residues. Germline V CDR1 and CDR2: MNHNY, SVGAGI (reference sequence). CDR3 sequence: CATLEARGYEQYF. The CDR3 DNA reads as TGTGCCACCCTGGAGGCCCGAGGGTACGAGCAGTACTTC.

The J gene is TRBJ2-7, the V gene TRBV21-1; the table's D gene call, TRBD1, was not cross checked with the DNA. TRBV21-1 has pseudogene status. The CDR3 spans 14 residues. The CDR3 coding sequence is TGTGCCGAAAAGCCTGGACAGAAGACCTACGAGCAGTACTTC. Translation: CAEKPGQKTYEQYF.

The J gene is TRBJ1-5, the V gene TRBV27; D is unclear. The CDR3 covers 18 residues. The germline V gene encodes CDR1 MNHEY and CDR2 SMNVEV (reference sequence). Trimming removed 6 bases from V and 1 base from J, with 22 bases in between. CDR3 in DNA: TGTGCCAGCAGCCCCCGATTTAGTCCCGGGGTCAGCAATCAGCCCCAGCATTTT. It encodes CASSPRFSPGVSNQPQHF.